Each of the 19 T cell receptor beta chains below was sequenced from the same sample in a study of blood T cell repertoires in COVID-19 (dated by TCRdb to about 2020). The library was obtained by the immunoSEQ multiplex PCR assay. TCRdb re-hosts the immuneACCESS table, in-frame sequences only. Its copies lack some clones; in the studies checked, an unresolved V gene accounts for under half of them, and the cause for the rest is not known. Across this sample there are 100,000 to 120,000 clones, with around 86% seen only once. The top ten clonotypes cover less than 5% of the sample. The sequenced sample consisted of peripheral blood. The receptors were gathered from an older woman with acute or convalescent COVID-19.

J is TRBJ1-1 and V is TRBV5-1, with 11 bases that match TRBD1. The germline V gene encodes CDR1 SGHRS and CDR2 YFSETQ. Trimming took 4 bases from V and 8 from J; bases not matched to a gene: 13. The CDR3 is made up of 16 amino acids. CDR3 DNA sequence: TGCGCCAGCAGCGCGGACAGGGGGCAGGTTGGCTCGGAAGCTTTCTTT. It specifies CASSADRGQVGSEAFF.

The chain employs TRBV5-1 and TRBJ1-6; the D gene is possibly TRBD1 (5 bases). CDR3 length equals 15 residues. V gave up 0 bases and J gave up 6 bases, with 10 bases separating them. CDR1 is SGHRS and CDR2 is YFSETQ in the germline V gene. The CDR3 protein is CASSLEQGGNSPLHF. CDR3 sequence (DNA): TGCGCCAGCAGCTTGGAGCAGGGAGGTAATTCACCCCTCCACTTT. Variable domain in full (rest from reference TRBV5-1 and TRBJ1-6): KAGVTQTPRYLIKTRGQQVTLSCSPISGHRSVSWYQQTPGQGLQFLFEYFSETQRNKGNFPGRFSGRQFSNSRSEMNVSTLELGDSALYLCASSLEQGGNSPLHFGNGTRLTVT.

In regard to this clone: One end of the junction varies from germline; a read error may be responsible. The chain combines TRBV19 with TRBJ1-2, with D possibly matching TRBD1 (5 bases). The CDR3 contains 11 residues. CDR1 and CDR2 (germline): LNHDA, SQIVND (reference sequence). The chain's CDR3 is CASSIGQLLSF. The CDR3 DNA sequence: TGTGCCAGTAGTATAGGACAGCTCTTATCCTTC.

The CDR3 protein is CASSSSRRSGTGQIAEGYTF. In DNA, the CDR3 is TGCGCCAGCAGCTCCTCTCGCCGGTCCGGGACAGGTCAGATAGCAGAGGGCTACACCTTC. V and J are TRBV5-1 and TRBJ1-2; 8 nucleotides agree with TRBD1. CDR3 length: 20 amino acids. With 3 bases clipped from V and 8 bases from J, the junction kept 27 bases outside the gene matches. Germline V gene lookup returns CDR1 SGHRS and CDR2 YFSETQ.

The V call is TRBV7-9, the J call TRBJ1-6, with unresolved D. The germline gives CDR1 SEHNR, CDR2 FQNEAQ (reference sequence). The V and J ends lost 5 bases and 2 bases respectively, with 7 bases between them. CDR3 length: 14 amino acids. Here the CDR3 DNA reads TGTGCCAGCAGCCTATCTCCCTATAATTCACCCCTCCACTTT. Translation: CASSLSPYNSPLHF.

The chain carries TRBV11-2 and TRBJ2-7; a weak D match, TRBD1 (6 bases). With 8 bases removed from V and 5 bases from J, the gap between germline ends came to 10 bases. This CDR3 is 11 amino acids long. Germline loops: CDR1 SGHAT, CDR2 FQNNGV. CDR3: CASETGNEQYV. The DNA of the CDR3 is TGTGCCAGCGAGACAGGTAACGAGCAGTACGTC.

This CDR3 is CASSEGNRGLSPLHF. Written as DNA, the CDR3 is TGCGCCAGCAGTGAGGGGAACAGGGGGCTGTCACCCCTCCACTTT. V usage is TRBV10-2 and J usage is TRBJ1-6; 9 nucleotides match TRBD1. The CDR3 is 15 residues long. Germline CDR1 reads WSHSY; CDR2 reads SAAADI. V was clipped by 2 bases and J by 10 bases; unmatched bases: 6.

The chain uses TRBV7-8 and TRBJ1-2; TRBD1 matches at 9 bases. Per the germline V gene, CDR1 is SGHVS and CDR2 is FQNEAQ. CDR3 length: 15 residues. Trimming removed 4 bases from V and 7 bases from J; junction bases left unmatched: 10. DNA for the CDR3: TGTGCCAGCAGCTCGTACACAGGGGGCGAAGGTGGCTACACCTTC. Its translation: CASSSYTGGEGGYTF.

This chain links TRBV4-2 with TRBJ1-4; D ambiguous. The V and J ends lost 4 bases and 1 base respectively, with 7 bases between them. CDR1 LGHNA and CDR2 YNFKEQ come from the germline V gene. The CDR3 totals 14 residues. The CDR3 DNA reads as TGTGCCAGCAGCCCTCAGCGAACTAATGAAAAACTGTTTTTT. Protein product: CASSPQRTNEKLFF.

The genes are TRBV11-2 and TRBJ1-3; D possibly corresponds to TRBD1 (5 bases). This CDR3 has 17 residues. The ends were cut back, 5 bases at V and 4 bases at J, with 21 bases in the middle. Per germline, CDR1 SGHAT and CDR2 FQNNGV. CDR3 region: CASSPGLVRGRGNTIYF. CDR3 coding DNA: TGTGCCAGCAGCCCCGGTCTAGTTCGGGGGAGGGGAAACACCATATATTTT.

The rearrangement joins TRBV5-1 to TRBJ2-1; 12 positions agree with TRBD1. In germline, CDR1 is SGHRS, CDR2 YFSETQ. J lost 15 bases, V lost 0 bases, and 13 bases had no gene match. This CDR3 contains 16 residues. As DNA, the CDR3 is TGCGCCAGCAGCTTGGCCCAAGGGACAGGGGGCTCTCTAGGGTTCTTC. Translated, it gives CASSLAQGTGGSLGFF.

The chain recombines TRBV18 with TRBJ1-1; D is ambiguous. The ends were cut back, 7 bases at V and 3 bases at J, with 18 bases in the middle. The germline CDR1 and CDR2 sequences are KGHSH and LQKENI. This CDR3 has 15 residues. CDR3 residues: CASCPPGRPDTEAFF. CDR3 coding DNA: TGTGCCAGCTGTCCGCCGGGTAGGCCAGACACTGAAGCTTTCTTT.

This chain uses TRBV19 with TRBJ1-5; TRBD1 agrees at 7 bases. The V gene's germline CDR1 is LNHDA and CDR2 SQIVND (reference sequence). CDR3 length: 16 amino acids. V was pared by 5 bases and J by 5 bases, with 12 bases of the junction left unmatched. CDR3 DNA: TGTGCCAGTAGTCCCCTACAGGGGAAGCTTGATCAGCCCCAGCATTTT. Encoded protein: CASSPLQGKLDQPQHF.

This chain connects TRBV7-2 to TRBJ1-2; D unresolved. The germline V gene encodes CDR1 SGHTA and CDR2 FQGNSA. Deletions cut 3 bases from V and 5 bases from J, with 7 bases between. The CDR3 sequence is 12 residues long. The CDR3 DNA sequence: TGTGCCAGCAGCTTCCGGGGATATGGCTACACCTTC. Protein sequence: CASSFRGYGYTF.

This clone showed up just once. The V call is TRBV4-1, the J call TRBJ1-2; TRBD1 aligns across 10 bases. J gave up 0 bases and V 1 base, and 5 bases lay outside the gene matches. Germline V gene sequence: CDR1 MGHRA, CDR2 YSYEKL. This CDR3 spans 17 amino acids. CDR3 loop: CASSQVTGTGANYGYTF. CDR3 sequence (DNA): TGCGCCAGCAGCCAAGTAACCGGGACAGGGGCTAACTATGGCTACACCTTC.

In DNA, the CDR3 is TGCGCCAGCCTACCTAGCGGGGGCGGCACAGATACGCAGTATTTT. It is translated as CASLPSGGGTDTQYF. This rearrangement joins TRBV5-1 to TRBJ2-3; 10 nucleotides match TRBD2. This CDR3 has 15 residues. Per germline, CDR1 SGHRS and CDR2 YFSETQ. The V and J ends lost 7 bases and 1 base, in that order; junction bases with no gene match: 6. The full variable domain, rest sourced from reference TRBV5-1 and TRBJ2-3, is KAGVTQTPRYLIKTRGQQVTLSCSPISGHRSVSWYQQTPGQGLQFLFEYFSETQRNKGNFPGRFSGRQFSNSRSEMNVSTLELGDSALYLCASLPSGGGTDTQYFGPGTRLTVL.

V and J are TRBV3-1 (or the pseudogene TRBV3-2) and TRBJ2-1, with 9 bases identical to TRBD2. J lost 5 bases, V lost 1 base, and 9 bases had no gene match. The CDR3 totals 17 residues. Germline V CDR1 and CDR2: LGHDT, YNNKEL (reference sequence). CDR3 in amino acids: CASSQVGGGGVDNEQFF. The CDR3 DNA reads TGTGCCAGCAGCCAAGTCGGCGGCGGGGGGGTGGACAATGAGCAGTTCTTC.

This chain uses TRBV2 with TRBJ2-2; 7 nucleotides align to TRBD1. V trimming: 4 bases; J trimming: 2 bases; junction bases outside the gene matches: 4. The CDR3 sequence is 15 residues long. Looked up from germline, CDR1 is SNHLY and CDR2 is FYNNEI. In DNA form, the CDR3 reads TGTGCCAGCAGTGGACAGGGTTTCAACACCGGGGAGCTGTTTTTT. Protein sequence: CASSGQGFNTGELFF. Drawing the rest from reference TRBV2 and TRBJ2-2, the complete variable domain is EPEVTQTPSHQVTQMGQEVILRCVPISNHLYFYWYRQILGQKVEFLVSFYNNEISEKSEIFDDQFSVERPDGSNFTLKIRSTKLEDSAMYFCASSGQGFNTGELFFGEGSRLTVL.

This chain connects TRBV2 to TRBJ1-4, with 8 bases aligning to TRBD1. Germline assignment: CDR1 SNHLY and CDR2 FYNNEI. There are 13 residues in the CDR3. The ends lost 7 bases at V and 8 bases at J; junction bases unmatched: 6. The CDR3 spells CASNDRGGEKLFF. CDR3 DNA: TGTGCCAGCAACGACAGGGGAGGCGAAAAACTGTTTTTT.